Here is one T cell receptor (beta chain) with its context. As yet, its antigen is unknown. One junction end disagrees with the germline gene, perhaps due to a read error. The data belong to a study of CD8+CD57+ T cells in acquired aplastic anemia. Overall study context: Quantities of DNA derived from sorted CD4+ and CD8+ cells averaged roughly 3 ug. Overall study findings and caveats: Any difference that existed in CD8+ Simpson's diversity between patients and controls was not significant. Around 29 CD8+ CDR3 sequences were shared between patients and controls.

All patients picked for sequencing had shown, by flow cytometry, an expansion of CD8+CD57+ cells. Genomic DNA, serving as template, underwent TCR beta VDJ and CDR3 profiling. TCRdb re-analysed the reads in MiXCR, keeping a single row per CDR3 protein. The sample shows approximately 260,000 distinct CDR3 sequences, roughly 82% of them seen only once. The specimen was sorted CD4+, CD8+, or CD8+CD57+ T cells (not recorded which) from PBMCs. This receptor was obtained from a human donor with aplastic anemia.

The DNA of the CDR3 is TGTGCCAGCAGCTTACGGGACAGCAAAGAGACCGAGGACTTC. Its protein is CASSLRDSKETEDF. The gene calls are TRBV7-9 and TRBJ2-5; 7 bases are shared with TRBD1. This CDR3 has 14 residues. Germline CDR1 SEHNR, CDR2 FQNEAQ (reference sequence).